What follows describes a single T cell receptor (beta chain). Its antigen is currently unknown. Amplification used 60 Vbeta primers and 13 Jbeta primers. TCRdb keeps only in-frame clones here, not all; method: immunoSEQ multiplex PCR. The data show around 130,000 clones, with roughly 80% seen just once and more than 1.4% held by the top ten. These data come from a study of cytomegalovirus exposure and HLA in healthy donors. Looking at the study overall: There were approximately 85 million unique TCRs (from HLA-typed donors) in an early data release.

Findings and limits, study-wide: Differences between HLA loci emerged in a later analysis of TCR association rates, with DRB1 most and HLA-C fewest.

This CDR3 region has 17 residues. Germline V CDR1 and CDR2: SGHVS, FQNEAQ. The trim removed 4 bases at V and 6 bases at J, leaving 13 bases unmatched. Sequencing input: PBMCs. This sequence joins TRBV7-8 and TRBJ2-3; 10 bases match TRBD2. The receptor comes from a woman under 30 in good health and CMV-seronegative. The CDR3 DNA follows: TGTGCCAGCAGCTCCCCGGGACTAGCGCCCGGGGGGGATACGCAGTATTTT. This translates into CASSSPGLAPGGDTQYF.